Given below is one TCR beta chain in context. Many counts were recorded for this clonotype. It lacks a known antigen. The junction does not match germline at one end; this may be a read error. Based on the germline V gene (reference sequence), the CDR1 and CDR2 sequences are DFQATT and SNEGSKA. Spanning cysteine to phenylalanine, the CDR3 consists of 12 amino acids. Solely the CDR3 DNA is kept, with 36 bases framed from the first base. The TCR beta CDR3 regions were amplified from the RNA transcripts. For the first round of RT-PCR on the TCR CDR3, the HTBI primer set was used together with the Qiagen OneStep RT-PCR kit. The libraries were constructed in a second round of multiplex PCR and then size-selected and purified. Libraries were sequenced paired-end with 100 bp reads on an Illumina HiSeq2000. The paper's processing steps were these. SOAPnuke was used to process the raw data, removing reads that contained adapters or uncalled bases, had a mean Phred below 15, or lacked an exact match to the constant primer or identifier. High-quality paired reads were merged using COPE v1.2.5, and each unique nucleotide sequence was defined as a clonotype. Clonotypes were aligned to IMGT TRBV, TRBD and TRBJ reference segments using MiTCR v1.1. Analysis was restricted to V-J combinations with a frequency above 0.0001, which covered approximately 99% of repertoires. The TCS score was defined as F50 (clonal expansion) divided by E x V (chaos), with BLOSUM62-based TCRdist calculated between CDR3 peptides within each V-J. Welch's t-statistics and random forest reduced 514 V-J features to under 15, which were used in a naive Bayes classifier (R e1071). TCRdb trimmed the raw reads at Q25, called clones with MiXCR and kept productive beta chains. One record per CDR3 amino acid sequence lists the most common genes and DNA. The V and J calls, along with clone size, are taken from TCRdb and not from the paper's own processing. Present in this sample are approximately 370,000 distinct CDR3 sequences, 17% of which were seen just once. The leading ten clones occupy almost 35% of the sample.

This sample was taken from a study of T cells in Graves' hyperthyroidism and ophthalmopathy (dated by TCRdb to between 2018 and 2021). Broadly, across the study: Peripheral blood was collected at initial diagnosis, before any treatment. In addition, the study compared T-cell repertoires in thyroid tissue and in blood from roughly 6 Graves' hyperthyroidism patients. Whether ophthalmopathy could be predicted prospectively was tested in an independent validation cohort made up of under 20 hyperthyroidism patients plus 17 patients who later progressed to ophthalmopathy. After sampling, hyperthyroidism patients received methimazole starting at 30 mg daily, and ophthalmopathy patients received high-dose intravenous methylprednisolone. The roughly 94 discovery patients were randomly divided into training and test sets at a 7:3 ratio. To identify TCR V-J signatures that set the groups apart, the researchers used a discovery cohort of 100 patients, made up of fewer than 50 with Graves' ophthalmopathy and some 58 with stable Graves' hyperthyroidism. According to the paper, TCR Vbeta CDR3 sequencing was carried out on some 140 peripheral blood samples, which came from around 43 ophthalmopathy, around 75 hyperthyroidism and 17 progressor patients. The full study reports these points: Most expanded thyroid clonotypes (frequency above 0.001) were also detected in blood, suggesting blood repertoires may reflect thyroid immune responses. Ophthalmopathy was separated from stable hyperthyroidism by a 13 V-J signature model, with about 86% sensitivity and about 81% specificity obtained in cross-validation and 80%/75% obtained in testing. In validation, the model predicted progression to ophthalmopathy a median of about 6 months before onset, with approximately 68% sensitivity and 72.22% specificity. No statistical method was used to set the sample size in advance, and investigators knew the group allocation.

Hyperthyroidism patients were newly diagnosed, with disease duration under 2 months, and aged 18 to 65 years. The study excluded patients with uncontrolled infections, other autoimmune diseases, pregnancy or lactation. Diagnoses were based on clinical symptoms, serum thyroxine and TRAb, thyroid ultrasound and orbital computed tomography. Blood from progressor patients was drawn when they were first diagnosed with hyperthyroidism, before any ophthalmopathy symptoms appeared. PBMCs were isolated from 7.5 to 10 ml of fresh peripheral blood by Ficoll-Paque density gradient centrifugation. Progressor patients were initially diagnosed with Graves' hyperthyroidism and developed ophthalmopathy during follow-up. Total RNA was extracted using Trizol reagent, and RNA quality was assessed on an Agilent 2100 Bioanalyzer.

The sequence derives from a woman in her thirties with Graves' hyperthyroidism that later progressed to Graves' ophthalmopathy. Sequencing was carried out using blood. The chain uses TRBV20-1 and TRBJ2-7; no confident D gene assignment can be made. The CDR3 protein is CSAREASYEQYF. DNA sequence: TGCAGTGCTCGAGAAGCAAGCTACGAGCAGTACTTC.